This T cell receptor beta chain was captured in a study of T cells in tuberculosis (dated by TCRdb to the late 2010s). Background on the whole study: The study combined CD1B tetramers and high-throughput TCR immunosequencing to characterize T cells specific for the mycobacterial lipid antigen glucose monomycolate (GMM). A South African clinical cohort compared IGRA-negative adolescents, IGRA-positive adolescents with latent tuberculosis and adults with active tuberculosis, around ten per group.

TCR libraries were generated with the immunoSEQ multiplex PCR assay, using TCR-beta and/or TCR-alpha/delta assays for each sample. Amplified TCR libraries were sequenced on the Illumina high-throughput platform. Regarding the original processing steps: Clustering and dimensionality reduction were performed using pairwise TCRdist distances among GMM-specific receptors from ex vivo sorted or in vitro expanded T cells. Each clinical repertoire was assigned a mean NN-distance score, defined as the average TCRdist to the nearest 10% of tetramer-positive reference sequences. To compute GEM TCR motif frequency, the fraction of unique TCRs matching known GEM sequences by V/J usage and CDR3 length was calculated. Active tuberculosis was classified by linear discriminant analysis with leave-one-out cross-validation, implemented in scikit-learn. The source is immuneACCESS, and TCRdb retained only in-frame sequences with V and J called. Part of the clones is not carried over; for the studies checked, unresolved V genes explain less than half of this, and the remainder is unexplained. V, J and clone size derive from that table, while D and trimming were established from the DNA sequence. The sample records 20,000 to 25,000 clones, 80% to 90% of which are singletons. The top ten clonotypes cover under 15% of the sample.

Regarding this clone: Its antigen specificity is not known. No per-base quality is available; no much larger clone lies one base away.

Beyond this particular receptor, the publication reports: The smaller NN-distances were partly driven by shorter CDR3-alpha lengths in active tuberculosis patients, and the difference for TCR-beta did not reach statistical significance. An accuracy of approximately 90% (AUROC approximately 0.93) was reached by a classifier using the diverse GMM-specific repertoire, compared with approximately 70% accuracy when GEM motif frequencies were used. Which clinical samples got chosen depended on the availability of cryopreserved specimens, and the active tuberculosis cases were adults, whereas the controls were adolescents. Compared with IGRA-negative controls, TCR-alpha repertoires from active tuberculosis had smaller mean NN-distances to GMM-specific TCRs, which suggests that these TCRs underwent clonal expansion.

At study entry, a tuberculin skin test and the QuantiFERON-TB GOLD In-Tube IGRA were used to screen adolescents for latent tuberculosis infection. Unsorted cryopreserved PBMC were immunosequenced, covering on average approximately 100,000 T cells per clinical donor. Eleven high schools in the Worcester region of the Western Cape, South Africa, served as enrollment sites for adolescents aged 12 to 18 years. Around 10 M. tuberculosis-infected adolescents and about 10 uninfected adolescents, matched for age and sex, were selected. PBMC from adolescents were isolated by density centrifugation from freshly drawn heparinized blood and were then cryopreserved. The clonotype originates from a donor between 10 and 29 years old with latent tuberculosis or without tuberculosis infection. Specimen: PBMCs.

At the DNA level, the sequence is TGTGCCAGCAGTCCCCGGTCGTGGCGGGGGACCCTAAGCACAGATACGCAGTATTTT. It is translated as CASSPRSWRGTLSTDTQYF. The sequence joins TRBV28 to TRBJ2-3, with 7 bases matching TRBD2. V has 5 bases trimmed and J has 0 bases trimmed; junction bases matching no gene number 17. The CDR3, cysteine through phenylalanine, is 19 amino acids long. Here the CDR3 DNA is all that survives: 57 bases in frame from base 1. Based on the germline V gene, the CDR1 and CDR2 sequences are MDHEN and SYDVKM.